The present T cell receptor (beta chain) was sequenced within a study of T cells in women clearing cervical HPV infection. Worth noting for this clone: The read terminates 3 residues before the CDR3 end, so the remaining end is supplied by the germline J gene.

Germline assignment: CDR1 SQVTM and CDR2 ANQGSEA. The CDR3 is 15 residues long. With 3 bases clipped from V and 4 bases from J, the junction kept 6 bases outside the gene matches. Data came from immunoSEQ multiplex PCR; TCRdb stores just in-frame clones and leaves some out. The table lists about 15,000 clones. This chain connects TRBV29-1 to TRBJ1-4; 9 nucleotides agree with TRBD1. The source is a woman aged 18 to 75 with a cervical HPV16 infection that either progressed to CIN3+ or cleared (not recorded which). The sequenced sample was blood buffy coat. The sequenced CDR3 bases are TGCAGCGTTGACCTGGGGACAGGGAGTAATGAAAAA. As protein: CSVDLGTGSNEK. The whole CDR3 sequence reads CSVDLGTGSNEKLFF.